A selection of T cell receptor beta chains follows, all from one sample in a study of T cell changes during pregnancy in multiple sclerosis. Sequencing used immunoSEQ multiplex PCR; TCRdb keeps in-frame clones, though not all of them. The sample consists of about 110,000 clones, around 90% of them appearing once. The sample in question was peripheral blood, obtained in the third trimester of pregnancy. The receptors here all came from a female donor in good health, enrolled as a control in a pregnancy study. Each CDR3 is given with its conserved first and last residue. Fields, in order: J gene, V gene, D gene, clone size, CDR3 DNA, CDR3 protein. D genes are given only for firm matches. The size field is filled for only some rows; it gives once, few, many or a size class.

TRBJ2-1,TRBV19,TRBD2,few,TGTGCCAGTACCCGGACTAGCGGGACCTACAATGAGCAGTTCTTC,CASTRTSGTYNEQFF
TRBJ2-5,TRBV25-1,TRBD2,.,TGTGCCAGCAGCCAACTAGCGGGGGGTTCGGAGACCCAGTACTTC,CASSQLAGGSETQYF
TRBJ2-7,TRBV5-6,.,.,TGTGCCAGCAGCTTGGCAGACACCTCCTACGAGCAGTACTTC,CASSLADTSYEQYF
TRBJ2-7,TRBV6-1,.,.,TGTGCCAGCAGTGAGTTTGGTAACGGGGGATACGAGCAGTACTTC,CASSEFGNGGYEQYF
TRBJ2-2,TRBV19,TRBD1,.,TGTGCCAGTAGTAAGAGGACAGGGAATTTGTCGTTTGCCACCGGGGAGCTGTTTTTT,CASSKRTGNLSFATGELFF
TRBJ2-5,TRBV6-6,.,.,TGTGCCAGCAGTACCCCAGGGCGTTCAGAGACCCAGTACTTC,CASSTPGRSETQYF
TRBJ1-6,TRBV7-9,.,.,TGTGCCAGCAGCTTACCCGGAGGGAATTCACCCCTCCACTTT,CASSLPGGNSPLHF
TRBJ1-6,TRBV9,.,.,TGTGCCAGCAGCGTAGGGAGGGAGGCTAATTCACCCCTCCACTTT,CASSVGREANSPLHF
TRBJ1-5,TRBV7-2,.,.,TGTGCCAGCAGGGCGGAAAGCCATCAGCCCCAGCATTTT,CASRAESHQPQHF
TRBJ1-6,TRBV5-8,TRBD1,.,TGTGCCAGCAGCTTCGACAGGGGGCGGCCACCCCTCCACTTT,CASSFDRGRPPLHF
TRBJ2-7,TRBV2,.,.,TGTGCCAGCAGGGGGACACCTCCTTGGGAGCAGTACTTC,CASRGTPPWEQYF
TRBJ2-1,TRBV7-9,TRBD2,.,TGTGCCAGCAGCTTGAGCGGGGAGTACAATGAGCAGTTCTTC,CASSLSGEYNEQFF
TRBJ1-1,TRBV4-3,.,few,TGCGCCAGCACGCGGGACCCGGGGACTGAAGCTTTCTTT,CASTRDPGTEAFF
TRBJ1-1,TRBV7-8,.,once,TGTGCCAGCCGCTCTTTCCCACAGGGCGGCCGGAACACTGAAGCTTTCTTT,CASRSFPQGGRNTEAFF
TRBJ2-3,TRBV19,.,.,TGTGCCAGTAGCATACAGGGAAGCACAGATACGCAGTATTTT,CASSIQGSTDTQYF
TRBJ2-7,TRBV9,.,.,TGTGCCAGCAGTCCCCCGTCAGGAGACAGTACCTACGAGCAGTACTTC,CASSPPSGDSTYEQYF
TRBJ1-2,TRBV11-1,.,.,TGTGCCAGCAGCTTAGCGGGCCAGAACTATGGCTACACCTTC,CASSLAGQNYGYTF
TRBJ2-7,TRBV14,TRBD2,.,TGTGCCAGCAGCCCCCTGCTAGCGGCCTACGAGCAGTACTTC,CASSPLLAAYEQYF
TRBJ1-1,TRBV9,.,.,TGTGCCAGCAGCGTAGATTCGATGGGGCTTGAAGCTTTCTTT,CASSVDSMGLEAFF
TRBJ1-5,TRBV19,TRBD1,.,TGTGCCAGTAGTACGGACAGGGGGCTTGGTCAGCCCCAGCATTTT,CASSTDRGLGQPQHF
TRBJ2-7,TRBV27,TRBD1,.,TGTGCCAGCAGTTCTGCCGGGACAGTATCCTACGAGCAGTACTTC,CASSSAGTVSYEQYF
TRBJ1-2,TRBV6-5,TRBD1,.,TGTGCCAGCAGTGAGGGACAGGGGGATAGCTACACCTTC,CASSEGQGDSYTF
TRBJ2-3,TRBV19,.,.,TGTGCCAGTAGTTCCCGAGGCTCTCCAGATACGCAGTATTTT,CASSSRGSPDTQYF
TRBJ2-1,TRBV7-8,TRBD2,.,TGTGCCAGCAGCTTAGCGCTGGCTAGCGGGGGGGTTGGCAATGAGCAGTTCTTC,CASSLALASGGVGNEQFF
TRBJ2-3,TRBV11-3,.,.,TGTGCCAGCAGCTTAGACCTCCTCCCTACAGATACGCAGTATTTT,CASSLDLLPTDTQYF
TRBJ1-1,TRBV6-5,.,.,TGTGCCAGCAACTCTGACGGGGACACTGAAGCTTTCTTT,CASNSDGDTEAFF
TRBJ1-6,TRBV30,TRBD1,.,TGTGCCTGGAGCTTTGACAGGGTGGGTTCACCCCTCCACTTT,CAWSFDRVGSPLHF